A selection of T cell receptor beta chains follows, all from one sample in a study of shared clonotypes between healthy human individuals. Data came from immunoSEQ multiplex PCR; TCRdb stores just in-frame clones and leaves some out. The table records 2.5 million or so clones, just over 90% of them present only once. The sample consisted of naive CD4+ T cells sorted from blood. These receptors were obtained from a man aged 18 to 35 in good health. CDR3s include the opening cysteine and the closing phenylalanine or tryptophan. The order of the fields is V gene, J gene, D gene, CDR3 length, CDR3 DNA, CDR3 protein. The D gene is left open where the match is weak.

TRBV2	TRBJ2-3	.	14	TGTGCCAGCAGTGCGGTATTCTCGCCAGATACGCAGTATTTT	CASSAVFSPDTQYF
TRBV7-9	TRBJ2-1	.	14	TGTGCCACCACGGACGATTTTTCCTACAATGAGCAGTTCTTC	CATTDDFSYNEQFF
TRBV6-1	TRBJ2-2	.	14	TGTGCCAGTCTTACAGGGTCGAACACCGGGGAGCTGTTTTTT	CASLTGSNTGELFF
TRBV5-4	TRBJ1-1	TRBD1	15	TGTGCCAGCAGCTTTCGGACAGGGGATCGGACTGAAGCTTTCTTT	CASSFRTGDRTEAFF
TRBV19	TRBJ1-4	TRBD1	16	TGTGCCAGTAGTTTTACAGGGGAACCAACTAATGAAAAACTGTTTTTT	CASSFTGEPTNEKLFF
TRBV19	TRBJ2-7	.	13	TGTGCCAGTAGTTTTATCCTGTCCCACGAGCAGTACTTC	CASSFILSHEQYF
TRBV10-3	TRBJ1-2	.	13	TGTGCCATCAGTGACAGTTCTAACTATGGCTACACCTTC	CAISDSSNYGYTF
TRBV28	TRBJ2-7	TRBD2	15	TGTGCCAGCACTCTGCCGGGACTAGCGGGTTACGAGCAGTACTTC	CASTLPGLAGYEQYF
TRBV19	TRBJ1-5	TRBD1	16	TGTGCCAGTACCGACAGGGGAAGAGGGCGAGATCAGCCCCAGCATTTT	CASTDRGRGRDQPQHF
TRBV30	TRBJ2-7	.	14	TGTGCCTGGAGTTCGGGGGTCCTAGGCTACGAGCAGTACTTC	CAWSSGVLGYEQYF
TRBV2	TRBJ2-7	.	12	TGTGCCAGCAGTGAAACGGGGGACGAGCAGTACTTC	CASSETGDEQYF
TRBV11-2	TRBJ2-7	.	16	TGTGCCAGCAGCTTAGGAGGCGGGCTCGATTCCTACGAGCAGTACTTC	CASSLGGGLDSYEQYF